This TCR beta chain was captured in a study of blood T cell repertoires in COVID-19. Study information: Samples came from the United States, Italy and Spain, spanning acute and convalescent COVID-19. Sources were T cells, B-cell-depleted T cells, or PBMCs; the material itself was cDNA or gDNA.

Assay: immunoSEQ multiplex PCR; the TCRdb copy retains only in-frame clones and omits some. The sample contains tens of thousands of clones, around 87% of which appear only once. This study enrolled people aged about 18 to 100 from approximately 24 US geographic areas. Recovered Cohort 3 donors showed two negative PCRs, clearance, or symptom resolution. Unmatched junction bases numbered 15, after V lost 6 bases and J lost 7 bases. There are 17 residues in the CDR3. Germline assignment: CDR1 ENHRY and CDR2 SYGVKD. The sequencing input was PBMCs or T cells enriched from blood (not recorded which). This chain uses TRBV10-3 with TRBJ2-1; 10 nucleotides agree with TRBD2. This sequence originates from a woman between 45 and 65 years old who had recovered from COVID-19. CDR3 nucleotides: TGTGCCATCAGCCGAGAGGAAGCGGGAGGGTTTGGGAATGAGCAGTTCTTC. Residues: CAISREEAGGFGNEQFF.